The clone carrying this T cell receptor (beta chain) has more than one count but fewer than ten. Its antigen is undetermined. The CDR3 is 12 residues long. CDR1 MDHEN and CDR2 SYDVKM come from the germline V gene. V was shortened by 8 bases and J by 2 bases, with 10 bases between the two germline ends. The sample belongs to a study of T cell responses to AZD1222 COVID-19 vaccine. Study-level points and caveats: It was only after the peak T cell response that any repertoires were sampled.

The assay was immunoSEQ multiplex PCR, and TCRdb's table has in-frame clones only and misses some. The table shows 65,000 to 80,000 clones, with 88% occurring only once. The receptor was derived from an adult who received the MenACWY meningococcal vaccine as a control. The chain recombines TRBV28 with TRBJ2-7; D may correspond to TRBD1 or TRBD2 (5 bases each). The specimen was peripheral blood, collected 28 days after the second dose of the MenACWY control vaccine. CDR3 coding DNA: TGTGCCAGCCGGGACGGCCCCTACGAGCAGTACTTC. It encodes CASRDGPYEQYF. The full variable domain, in which reference TRBV28 and TRBJ2-7 provide the parts outside the CDR3, is DVKVTQSSRYLVKRTGEKVFLECVQDMDHENMFWYRQDPGLGLRLIYFSYDVKMKEKGDIPEGYSVSREKKERFSLILESASTNQTSMYLCASRDGPYEQYFGPGTRLTVT.